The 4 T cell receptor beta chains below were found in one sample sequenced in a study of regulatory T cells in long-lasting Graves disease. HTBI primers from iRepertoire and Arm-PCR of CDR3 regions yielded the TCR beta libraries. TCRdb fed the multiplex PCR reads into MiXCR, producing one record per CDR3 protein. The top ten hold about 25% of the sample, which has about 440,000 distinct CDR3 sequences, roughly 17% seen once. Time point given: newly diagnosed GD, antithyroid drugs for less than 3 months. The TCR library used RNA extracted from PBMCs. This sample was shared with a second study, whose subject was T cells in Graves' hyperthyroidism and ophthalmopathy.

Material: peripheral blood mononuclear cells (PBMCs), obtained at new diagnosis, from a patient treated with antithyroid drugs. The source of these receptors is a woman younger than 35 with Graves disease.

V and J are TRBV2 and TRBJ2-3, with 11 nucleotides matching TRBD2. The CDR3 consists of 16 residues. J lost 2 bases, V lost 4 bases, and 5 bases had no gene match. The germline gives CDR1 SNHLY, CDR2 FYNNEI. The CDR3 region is CASSGGTSGNTDTQYF. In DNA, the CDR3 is TGTGCCAGCAGTGGTGGGACTAGCGGAAACACAGATACGCAGTATTTT. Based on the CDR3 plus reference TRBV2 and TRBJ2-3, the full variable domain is EPEVTQTPSHQVTQMGQEVILRCVPISNHLYFYWYRQILGQKVEFLVSFYNNEISEKSEIFDDQFSVERPDGSNFTLKIRSTKLEDSAMYFCASSGGTSGNTDTQYFGPGTRLTVL.

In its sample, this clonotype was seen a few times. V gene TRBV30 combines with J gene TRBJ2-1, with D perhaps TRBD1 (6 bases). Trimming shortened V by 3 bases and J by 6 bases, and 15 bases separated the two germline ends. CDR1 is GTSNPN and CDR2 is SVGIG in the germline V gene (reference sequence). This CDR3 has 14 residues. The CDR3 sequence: CAWSSRGWGNEQFF. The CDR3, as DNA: TGTGCCTGGAGCTCAAGGGGGTGGGGCAATGAGCAGTTCTTC. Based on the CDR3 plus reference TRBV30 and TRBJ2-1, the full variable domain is SQTIHQWPATLVQPVGSPLSLECTVEGTSNPNLYWYRQAAGRGLQLLFYSVGIGQISSEVPQNLSASRPQDRQFILSSKKLLLSDSGFYLCAWSSRGWGNEQFFGPGTRLTVL.

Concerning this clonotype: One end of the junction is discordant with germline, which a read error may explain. CDR3 residues: CSARLAGSYDQYF. CDR3 in DNA: TGCAGTGCAAGACTAGCGGGAAGCTACGATCAGTACTTC. The chain carries TRBV20-1 and TRBJ2-7; TRBD2 aligns across 11 bases. The CDR3 extends over 13 amino acids. Germline lookup yields CDR1 DFQATT and CDR2 SNEGSKA (reference sequence).

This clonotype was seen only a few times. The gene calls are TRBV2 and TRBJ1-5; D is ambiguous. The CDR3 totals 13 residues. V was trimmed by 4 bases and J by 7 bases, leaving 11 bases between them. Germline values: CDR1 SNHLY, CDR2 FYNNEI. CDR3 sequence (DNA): TGTGCCAGCAGTGTGTCCCGACAACAGCCCCAGCATTTT. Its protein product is CASSVSRQQPQHF. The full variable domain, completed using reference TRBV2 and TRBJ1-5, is EPEVTQTPSHQVTQMGQEVILRCVPISNHLYFYWYRQILGQKVEFLVSFYNNEISEKSEIFDDQFSVERPDGSNFTLKIRSTKLEDSAMYFCASSVSRQQPQHFGDGTRLSIL.